These 30 T cell receptor beta chains share one sample of origin, sequenced in a study of regulatory T cells in long-lasting Graves disease. Through Arm-PCR of CDR3 regions and iRepertoire HTBI primers, TCR beta libraries were built. Using its own MiXCR run on the multiplex PCR reads, TCRdb lists one record per CDR3 protein. The table includes a few hundred thousand distinct CDR3 sequences, roughly a quarter detected once. The time point here: persistent/refractory GD, antithyroid drugs over 5 years with positive TRAb. After RNA was extracted from PBMCs, the TCR library was made from it. The source was peripheral blood mononuclear cells (PBMCs), collected when the disease was refractory, from a patient treated with antithyroid drugs. The source is a female donor with Graves disease.

Note on this clonotype: A much larger clone sits a single nucleotide away, making a read error possible. This CDR3 is missing its conserved last phenylalanine or tryptophan, likely due to a read error. The chain couples TRBV13 to TRBJ2-7; 7 bases align to TRBD2. The germline V gene has CDR1 PRHDT and CDR2 FYEKMQ (reference sequence). CDR3 length equals 14 residues. Losses at the gene ends were 1 base for V and 5 bases for J; bases not matched to a gene: 5. The CDR3 DNA reads as TGTGCCAGCAGCTTAGATGGCGGGAGTAACGAGCAGTACCTC. Amino acid sequence: CASSLDGGSNEQYL.

The rearrangement joins TRBV12-3 or TRBV12-4 to TRBJ2-1, with TRBD2 as a possible D gene (7 bases). With 9 bases removed from V and 1 base from J, the gap between germline ends came to 13 bases. This CDR3 region has 14 residues. CDR3 DNA sequence: TGTGCCAGTCAGGGGCGGGAGTCCTACAATGAGCAGTTCTTC. It translates to CASQGRESYNEQFF.

This clonotype has more than one count but fewer than ten. The rearrangement uses TRBV6-1 and TRBJ1-5; possible D gene TRBD1, 6 bases. The CDR3 length is 17 residues. CDR1 and CDR2 (germline): MNHNS, SASEGT. V was trimmed by 3 bases and J by 5 bases, leaving 20 bases between them. CDR3 protein: CASSDDPVRDTYQPQHF. The CDR3 region has the DNA TGTGCCAGCAGTGATGACCCCGTCCGGGACACCTATCAGCCCCAGCATTTT.

The chain uses TRBV7-9 and TRBJ2-3; possibly TRBD2 for D (6 bases). Germline CDR1 and CDR2: SEHNR and FQNEAQ (reference sequence). This CDR3 contains 15 residues. Trimming shortened V by 2 bases and J by 1 base, and 10 bases separated the two germline ends. The CDR3 region has the DNA TGTGCCAGCAGCTTAACTACGGGAGGCACAGATACGCAGTATTTT. This translates into CASSLTTGGTDTQYF.

The chain employs TRBV2 and TRBJ2-2; 9 nucleotides agree with TRBD1. V shed 6 bases, J shed 5 bases, and the junction held 4 bases outside the gene matches. Germline V gene lookup returns CDR1 SNHLY and CDR2 FYNNEI. The CDR3 sequence is 14 residues long. The CDR3 reads CASRGQGGTGELFF. In DNA form, the CDR3 reads TGTGCCAGCAGGGGACAGGGTGGAACCGGGGAGCTGTTTTTT.

This clonotype was seen repeatedly, ten times or more. This chain uses TRBV2 with TRBJ2-7; TRBD2 aligns across 13 bases. The junction had 1 base not matched to a gene; V was cut back by 5 bases and J by 6 bases. The germline V gene encodes CDR1 SNHLY and CDR2 FYNNEI. The CDR3 extends over 13 amino acids. DNA for the CDR3: TGTGCCAGCAGTACTAGCGGGGGGGGCGAGCAGTACTTC. This translates into CASSTSGGGEQYF.

The chain is built from TRBV10-3 and TRBJ1-2; 11 nucleotides agree with TRBD1. Germline assignment: CDR1 ENHRY and CDR2 SYGVKD. V lost 6 bases to trimming and J lost 0 bases; unmatched junction nucleotides: 6. This CDR3 comprises 16 residues. The CDR3: CAISLGTGGTNYGYTF. Here the CDR3 DNA reads TGTGCCATCAGCCTCGGGACAGGGGGGACTAACTATGGCTACACCTTC.

With regard to this clonotype: It may be a read error: a sequence one base away is much more abundant. The chain employs TRBV5-1 and TRBJ1-2, with D unclear. The CDR3 has 14 residues. CDR1 is SGHRS and CDR2 is YFSETQ in the germline V gene. As DNA, the CDR3 is TGCGCCAGCAGCTTGGGGCACAGCTCCTATAGCTACACCTTC. Translation: CASSLGHSSYSYTF.

This clonotype was picked up many times. This sequence joins TRBV2 and TRBJ1-5; D is undetermined. This CDR3 spans 13 amino acids. CDR1 SNHLY and CDR2 FYNNEI come from the germline V gene. Deletions cut 3 bases from V and 6 bases from J, with 9 bases between. The CDR3: CASSEVMGQPQHF. CDR3 nucleotide sequence: TGTGCCAGCAGTGAGGTGATGGGTCAGCCCCAGCATTTT.

As for this clonotype: Since a much larger clone is just one base distant, this may be a read error. The conserved phenylalanine or tryptophan is not found at the CDR3 terminus, so this likely reflects a read error. CDR3 loop: CASGAEKAFS. CDR3 nucleotides: TGTGCCAGCGGCGCAGAGAAAGCTTTCTCT. The V call is TRBV2, the J call TRBJ1-1; D gene unclear. Trimming took off 8 bases at V and 9 bases at J, with 10 bases between the two ends. The CDR3 totals 10 residues. The V gene's germline CDR1 is SNHLY and CDR2 FYNNEI.

A few counts support this clonotype. The chain has TRBV27 and TRBJ1-1; D might be TRBD1 (5 bases). Germline V gene sequence: CDR1 MNHEY, CDR2 SMNVEV (reference sequence). V dropped 5 bases and J dropped 4 bases, with 14 bases sitting between them. The CDR3 contains 14 residues. The CDR3 sequence is CASSPPGGGTEAFF. The CDR3 nucleotides are TGTGCCAGCAGTCCCCCGGGGGGAGGCACTGAAGCTTTCTTT.

As regards this clonotype: The CDR3 does not close with the conserved phenylalanine or tryptophan, likely indicating a read error. The rearrangement uses TRBV7-9 and TRBJ1-1; TRBD1 aligns across 12 bases. The CDR3 sequence is 13 residues long. Germline V gene data show CDR1 as SEHNR and CDR2 as FQNEAQ (reference sequence). J lost 11 bases, V lost 5 bases, and 6 bases had no gene match. DNA for the CDR3: TGTGCCAGCAGCCCCGGGACAGGGGGCGCGGCTTTCTCT. It codes for CASSPGTGGAAFS.

This clonotype was counted between two and nine times. The chain recombines TRBV30 with TRBJ1-1; D perhaps matches TRBD1 (5 bases). V lost 1 base, J lost 4 bases, and 10 bases lay in between. The length of the CDR3 is 13 residues. CDR1 is GTSNPN, CDR2 SVGIG, per germline (reference sequence). CDR3 DNA sequence: TGTGCCTGGAGTGCCCAGGGAGGCACTGAAGCTTTCTTT. Its protein is CAWSAQGGTEAFF.

At least ten counts were recorded for this clonotype. The rearrangement uses TRBV6-5 and TRBJ1-1, with D hard to call. Germline V gene lookup returns CDR1 MNHEY and CDR2 SVGAGI. The V end was cut by 2 bases, the J end by 1 base, with 14 bases between. CDR3 length equals 16 residues. The CDR3 DNA reads as TGTGCCAGCAGTTACGAGGTCGGCAGGACGAACACTGAAGCTTTCTTT. Amino acid sequence: CASSYEVGRTNTEAFF.

This clonotype was seen ten or more times. The chain recombines TRBV20-1 with TRBJ2-7; D is unresolved. In germline, CDR1 is DFQATT, CDR2 SNEGSKA (reference sequence). This CDR3 region has 11 residues. Trimming removed 0 bases from V and 3 bases from J, with 3 bases in between. The CDR3 is CSARDIYEQYF. CDR3 in DNA: TGCAGTGCTAGAGACATCTACGAGCAGTACTTC.

The rearrangement joins TRBV24-1 to TRBJ1-5; no definite D call. V lost 3 bases to trimming and J lost 6 bases, with 8 bases between them. This CDR3 spans 13 amino acids. From germline, CDR1 is KGHDR and CDR2 SFDVKD. In DNA, the CDR3 is TGTGCCACCAGTGATCGAGGATTTCAGCCCCAGCATTTT. Its protein is CATSDRGFQPQHF.

The CDR3 nucleotides are TGCGCCAGCAGACCGGACAGGGGTTATGGCTACACCTTC. It yields the protein CASRPDRGYGYTF. The chain joins TRBV5-1 to TRBJ1-2; 9 bases agree with TRBD1. The ends lost 5 bases at V and 5 bases at J; junction bases unmatched: 4. The V gene's germline CDR1 is SGHRS and CDR2 YFSETQ. This CDR3 spans 13 amino acids.

As for this clonotype: Since a far larger clone is one base different, this is likely a read error. Here the CDR3 omits its conserved ending phenylalanine or tryptophan, so a read error is the likely source. The V gene is TRBV2, the J gene TRBJ2-7; 9 bases align to TRBD2. CDR3 size: 16 residues. Germline-derived CDR1 and CDR2 are SNHLY and FYNNEI. Trimming cost V 8 bases and J 2 bases; bases outside gene matches: 13. DNA of the CDR3: TGTGCCAGCCCGCCAGCAGGGGTAGCGGGAGCCTACGAGCAGTACCTC. Protein sequence: CASPPAGVAGAYEQYL.

This clonotype appeared a few times. The chain links TRBV7-2 to TRBJ1-5; no clear D. The V gene's germline CDR1 is SGHTA and CDR2 FQGNSA. The CDR3 sequence is 13 residues long. V lost 1 base, J lost 6 bases, and 7 bases lay in between. The CDR3 loop reads CASSLDEAQPQHF. The CDR3 DNA follows: TGTGCCAGCAGCTTAGATGAGGCTCAGCCCCAGCATTTT.

This clonotype has ten or more counts. The J gene is TRBJ1-1, the V gene TRBV7-2; D not resolved. This CDR3 has 15 amino acids. Trimming shortened V by 7 bases and J by 1 base, and 16 bases separated the two germline ends. CDR1 SGHTA and CDR2 FQGNSA come from the germline V gene. CDR3 in amino acids: CASNFDSRANTEAFF. In DNA, the CDR3 is TGTGCCAGCAATTTTGACTCCAGAGCGAACACTGAAGCTTTCTTT. Variable domain in full (rest from reference TRBV7-2 and TRBJ1-1): GAGVSQSPSNKVTEKGKDVELRCDPISGHTALYWYRQSLGQGLEFLIYFQGNSAPDKSGLPSDRFSAERTGGSVSTLTIQRTQQEDSAVYLCASNFDSRANTEAFFGQGTRLTVV.

This clonotype was found many times. This chain connects TRBV2 to TRBJ2-5; D is perhaps TRBD2 (5 bases). Germline CDR1 reads SNHLY; CDR2 reads FYNNEI. Trimming left V 6 bases short and J 2 bases short, with 10 bases between. This CDR3 is 13 amino acids long. The CDR3 loop reads CASSRSGQETQYF. For the CDR3, the DNA is TGTGCCAGCAGCCGGTCGGGGCAAGAGACCCAGTACTTC.

Only a few counts were recorded for this clonotype. V gene TRBV14 combines with J gene TRBJ2-7, with 7 bases matching TRBD2. Germline values: CDR1 SGHDN, CDR2 FVKESK. Trimming removed 0 bases from V and 6 bases from J; junction bases left unmatched: 8. This CDR3 region has 15 residues. The CDR3 bases are TGTGCCAGCAGCCAAGATGGCGGGAGAATTCGCGAGCAGTACTTC. This codes for CASSQDGGRIREQYF.

This clonotype was observed a few times. The chain employs TRBV27 and TRBJ2-7; TRBD2 is a possible D gene (6 bases). The length of the CDR3 is 13 residues. CDR1 is MNHEY and CDR2 is SMNVEV in the germline V gene (reference sequence). V lost 5 bases and J lost 7, with 15 bases in between. The CDR3 loop reads CASSGPGVREQYF. CDR3 in DNA: TGTGCCAGCAGTGGTCCGGGAGTGAGGGAGCAGTACTTC.

Many counts were recorded for this clonotype. The genes are TRBV20-1 and TRBJ2-7; the match to TRBD2 covers 8 bases. The CDR3 runs 14 residues. The V and J ends lost 1 base and 1 base, in that order; junction bases with no gene match: 3. Germline assignment: CDR1 DFQATT and CDR2 SNEGSKA (reference sequence). CDR3 DNA: TGCAGTGCTAGAGCGGGGGGGATGTCCTACGAGCAGTACTTC. Translation gives CSARAGGMSYEQYF.

The V and J genes are TRBV10-3 and TRBJ2-4; 10 positions match TRBD2. The tail of the sequence fits TRBJ2-5 better, so the J call may be wrong. Germline loops: CDR1 ENHRY, CDR2 SYGVKD. The CDR3 spans 15 residues. CDR3 DNA: TGTGCCACCGCTGGGGCTAGCGGGAGACGTGGGACCCAGTACTTC. Encoded protein: CATAGASGRRGTQYF.

This clonotype was detected only a few times. J is TRBJ1-5 and V is TRBV5-1; 7 bases are shared with TRBD1. Germline V lookup: CDR1 SGHRS, CDR2 YFSETQ. This CDR3 is built from 16 residues. Trimming removed 2 bases from V and 7 bases from J; junction bases left unmatched: 12. For the CDR3, the DNA is TGCGCCAGCAGCTTACAACAGGGGATATGGAAACAGCCCCAGCATTTT. Protein: CASSLQQGIWKQPQHF.

CDR3 amino acids: CASSQGSAYNTEAFF. CDR3 DNA: TGTGCCAGCAGCCAAGGATCAGCGTACAACACTGAAGCTTTCTTT. The chain is built from TRBV14 and TRBJ1-1; D is uncertain. V was shortened by 1 base and J by 2 bases, with 11 bases between the two germline ends. The CDR3 sequence is 15 residues long. Germline-derived CDR1 and CDR2 are SGHDN and FVKESK.

This chain joins TRBV20-1 and TRBJ2-5; 9 positions agree with TRBD2. The CDR3 is 14 amino acids. After removal of 3 bases from V and 1 base from J, the junction contained 3 bases not matched to a gene. Germline CDR1 and CDR2: DFQATT and SNEGSKA (reference sequence). CDR3 sequence: CSASSREGQETQYF. The CDR3 DNA follows: TGCAGTGCTAGTTCGCGGGAGGGCCAAGAGACCCAGTACTTC.

This clonotype appeared many times. This chain uses TRBV2 with TRBJ2-7, with 9 bases identical to TRBD2. CDR1 is SNHLY and CDR2 is FYNNEI in the germline V gene. After removal of 2 bases from V and 4 bases from J, the junction contained 9 bases not matched to a gene. This CDR3 has 16 residues. The CDR3 DNA reads as TGTGCCAGCAGTGAATTCGGAGCGGGAGGTTTTTACGAGCAGTACTTC. It is translated as CASSEFGAGGFYEQYF. The full variable domain, its missing parts supplied by reference TRBV2 and TRBJ2-7, is EPEVTQTPSHQVTQMGQEVILRCVPISNHLYFYWYRQILGQKVEFLVSFYNNEISEKSEIFDDQFSVERPDGSNFTLKIRSTKLEDSAMYFCASSEFGAGGFYEQYFGPGTRLTVT.

In this sample, this clonotype turned up many times. This sequence joins TRBV20-1 and TRBJ1-6; a weak D match, TRBD1 (6 bases). The CDR3 runs 14 residues. The ends were cut back, 4 bases at V and 7 bases at J, with 14 bases in the middle. Germline V gene sequence: CDR1 DFQATT, CDR2 SNEGSKA (reference sequence). DNA for the CDR3: TGCAGTGCTATCGACCGGGGGCGGAATTCACCCCTCCACTTT. It specifies CSAIDRGRNSPLHF.